The clone carrying this T cell receptor (beta chain) appeared a few times. Its antigen is currently unknown. The source of the sample is a study of cytomegalovirus exposure and HLA in healthy donors. Primers: 60 Vbeta forward and 13 Jbeta reverse. Clones were read by immunoSEQ multiplex PCR, and TCRdb kept only the in-frame ones, dropping some. The table has over 70,000 clones, 76% seen once. The study's findings and limits: The likely origin of a cluster of highly shared sequence variants was a sequencing artifact. Indistinguishable V segments such as TRBV6-2 and TRBV6-3 were excluded. Analysis was performed later, and it showed HLA-associated TCR beta chains to be more clonally expanded than equally common others.

V dropped 1 base and J dropped 2 bases, with 8 bases sitting between them. CDR1 and CDR2 (germline): SGHTA, FQGNSA. The CDR3 runs to 14 residues. Sequences were obtained from PBMCs. This receptor was obtained from a male donor in good health and CMV-seronegative. The chain uses TRBV7-2 and TRBJ1-2; D gene uncertain. The chain's CDR3 is CASSLDGANYGYTF. The CDR3 DNA follows: TGTGCCAGCAGCTTAGATGGTGCGAACTATGGCTACACCTTC.